What follows are 18 T cell receptor beta chains derived from one specimen sequenced in a study of T cells in Graves' hyperthyroidism and ophthalmopathy. RNA transcripts gave rise to amplified TCR beta CDR3 regions. The TCR CDR3 first-round RT-PCR relied on the HTBI primer set. TCRdb called the multiplex PCR reads again in MiXCR, with one record for every CDR3 protein. The sample carries under 350,000 distinct CDR3 sequences, 15% to 20% recorded once. Sequencing was performed on blood. The origin of the receptors is a woman in her forties or fifties with Graves' hyperthyroidism.

This clonotype occurred a few times. The rearrangement links TRBV12-3 or TRBV12-4 to TRBJ2-7, with TRBD1 as a possible D gene (6 bases). This CDR3 contains 15 residues. V lost 0 bases to trimming and J lost 2 bases, with 11 bases between them. The DNA of the CDR3 is TGTGCCAGCAGTTTAGCTCTTAGGGGGACCTACGAGCAGTACTTC. Protein sequence: CASSLALRGTYEQYF.

This clonotype showed up just a few times. This sequence joins TRBV6-5 and TRBJ1-5; weak D call: TRBD1 (5 bases). The CDR3 is made up of 15 amino acids. Germline-derived CDR1 and CDR2 are MNHEY and SVGAGI. V dropped 2 bases and J dropped 5 bases, with 13 bases sitting between them. The CDR3 is CASSYVGAKDQPQHF. DNA of the CDR3: TGTGCCAGCAGTTACGTAGGGGCGAAGGATCAGCCCCAGCATTTT.

This clonotype was seen a few times. The chain has TRBV19 and TRBJ2-2, with TRBD1 identical over 12 bases. Germline values: CDR1 LNHDA, CDR2 SQIVND (reference sequence). V shed 4 bases, J shed 4 bases, and the junction held 4 bases outside the gene matches. The CDR3 spans 16 residues. CDR3 nucleotide sequence: TGTGCCAGTAGTACCCGGGACAGGGGGCGCACCGGGGAGCTGTTTTTT. Its translation: CASSTRDRGRTGELFF. Complete variable domain (other parts from reference TRBV19 and TRBJ2-2): DGGITQSPKYLFRKEGQNVTLSCEQNLNHDAMYWYRQDPGQGLRLIYYSQIVNDFQKGDIAEGYSVSREKKESFPLTVTSAQKNPTAFYLCASSTRDRGRTGELFFGEGSRLTVL.

This clonotype has ten or more counts. The V gene is TRBV6-1, the J gene TRBJ2-7; D possibly corresponds to TRBD1 (6 bases). There are 14 residues in the CDR3. Germline V gene data show CDR1 as MNHNS and CDR2 as SASEGT. V gave up 3 bases and J gave up 2 bases, with 11 bases separating them. The CDR3 region has the DNA TGTGCCAGCAGTGATTCAACAGGGCCCTACGAGCAGTACTTC. This codes for CASSDSTGPYEQYF.

This clonotype appeared a few times. V usage is TRBV30 and J usage is TRBJ1-5, with D perhaps TRBD1 (5 bases). This CDR3 comprises 14 residues. Germline V gene data show CDR1 as GTSNPN and CDR2 as SVGIG (reference sequence). V lost 2 bases and J 4 bases, leaving 12 bases between the germline ends. CDR3 nucleotide sequence: TGTGCCTGGAGTTGGGACGGTCAAAATCAGCCCCAGCATTTT. Translating it yields CAWSWDGQNQPQHF. The complete variable domain, with remaining parts taken from reference TRBV30 and TRBJ1-5, reads SQTIHQWPATLVQPVGSPLSLECTVEGTSNPNLYWYRQAAGRGLQLLFYSVGIGQISSEVPQNLSASRPQDRQFILSSKKLLLSDSGFYLCAWSWDGQNQPQHFGDGTRLSIL.

The V call is TRBV9, the J call TRBJ1-1; D uncertain. From germline, CDR1 is SGDLS and CDR2 YYNGEE. This CDR3 spans 16 amino acids. The V end was cut by 0 bases, the J end by 4 bases, with 16 bases between. Here the CDR3 reads CASSVGGPVGVTEAFF. CDR3 bases: TGTGCCAGCAGCGTAGGTGGTCCGGTGGGCGTCACTGAAGCTTTCTTT.

The chain carries TRBV29-1 and TRBJ1-2; D ambiguous. CDR3 length equals 17 residues. Germline CDR1 SQVTM, CDR2 ANQGSEA. V lost 0 bases to trimming and J lost 3 bases, with 20 bases between them. The CDR3 is CSVEDFVARKPYYGYTF. As DNA, the CDR3 is TGCAGCGTTGAAGACTTCGTGGCTCGGAAACCTTACTATGGCTACACCTTC.

J is TRBJ1-2 and V is TRBV3-1; D is unresolved. Trimming stripped 6 bases from V and 2 bases from J, with 7 bases between. This CDR3 has 12 residues. Germline V gene lookup returns CDR1 LGHDT and CDR2 YNNKEL (reference sequence). CDR3 nucleotide sequence: TGTGCCAGCAGATGGGGAAACTATGGCTACACCTTC. Encoded protein: CASRWGNYGYTF. The complete variable domain, with remaining parts taken from reference TRBV3-1 and TRBJ1-2, reads DTAVSQTPKYLVTQMGNDKSIKCEQNLGHDTMYWYKQDSKKFLKIMFSYNNKELIINETVPNRFSPKSPDKAHLNLHINSLELGDSAVYFCASRWGNYGYTFGSGTRLTVV.

This clonotype has at least ten counts. J is TRBJ2-1 and V is TRBV7-8, with 9 bases identical to TRBD2. The CDR3 extends over 17 amino acids. Germline V gives CDR1 SGHVS, CDR2 FQNEAQ. V was clipped by 5 bases and J by 6 bases; unmatched bases: 14. CDR3 sequence: CASSPIAGVSGGNEQFF. The CDR3, as DNA: TGTGCCAGCAGCCCTATAGCGGGAGTCAGTGGGGGCAATGAGCAGTTCTTC.

This clonotype occurred a few times. The chain links TRBV4-1 to TRBJ2-1, with D hard to call. Per the germline V gene, CDR1 is MGHRA and CDR2 is YSYEKL. The CDR3 length is 15 residues. V lost 5 bases and J 0 bases, leaving 11 bases between the germline ends. CDR3 DNA: TGCGCCAGCAGCAGTGAGACGAGCTCCTACAATGAGCAGTTCTTC. It codes for CASSSETSSYNEQFF.

This clonotype was recorded a few times. The V gene is TRBV19, the J gene TRBJ1-1; no reliable D call. Trimming removed 3 bases from V and 7 bases from J, with 12 bases in between. CDR3 length equals 13 residues. In germline, CDR1 is LNHDA, CDR2 SQIVND (reference sequence). In DNA form, the CDR3 reads TGTGCCAGTAGTATGGCAGCTCCCTATGAAGCTTTCTTT. This translates into CASSMAAPYEAFF.

This clonotype showed up many times. The chain recombines TRBV11-3 with TRBJ1-1; no clear D gene. Trimming removed 7 bases from V and 7 bases from J, with 13 bases in between. The CDR3 is 12 amino acids. From germline, CDR1 is SGHNT and CDR2 YENEEA. The CDR3 DNA is TGTGCCAGCACCGAACGTGAGGATGAAGCTTTCTTT. It translates to CASTEREDEAFF. Drawing the rest from reference TRBV11-3 and TRBJ1-1, the complete variable domain is EAGVVQSPRYKIIEKKQPVAFWCNPISGHNTLYWYLQNLGQGPELLIRYENEEAVDDSQLPKDRFSAERLKGVDSTLKIQPAELGDSAVYLCASTEREDEAFFGQGTRLTVV.

This clonotype was seen at least ten times. The chain combines TRBV11-2 with TRBJ2-1, with TRBD2 identical over 10 bases. From germline, CDR1 is SGHAT and CDR2 FQNNGV. The CDR3 spans 17 residues. After removal of 1 base from V and 7 bases from J, the junction contained 10 bases not matched to a gene. CDR3 bases: TGTGCCAGCAGCTTAGGAATAAGTGGGACTAGCGAAAATGAGCAGTTCTTC. Its protein is CASSLGISGTSENEQFF.

This clonotype has at least ten counts. The chain recombines TRBV12-3 or TRBV12-4 with TRBJ1-1; maybe TRBD1 (6 bases). This CDR3 is 16 amino acids long. Trimming left V 7 bases short and J 5 bases short, with 23 bases between. CDR3 amino acids: CASTPSSGGRFTEAFF. The CDR3 nucleotides are TGTGCCAGCACCCCTTCATCGGGGGGGCGATTTACTGAAGCTTTCTTT.

This clonotype has a count of ten or more. The V gene is TRBV6-1, the J gene TRBJ1-2, with 11 bases matching TRBD1. This CDR3 contains 15 residues. Looked up from germline, CDR1 is MNHNS and CDR2 is SASEGT. J lost 3 bases, V lost 5 bases, and 5 bases had no gene match. The CDR3 bases are TGTGCCAGCAGTCCTGGGACAGGGGGGGACTATGGCTACACCTTC. Encoded protein: CASSPGTGGDYGYTF.

This clonotype has only one observation. This chain uses TRBV20-1 with TRBJ2-5, with D possibly being TRBD2 (5 bases). The CDR3 consists of 13 residues. CDR1 and CDR2 (germline): DFQATT, SNEGSKA (reference sequence). V was pared by 3 bases and J by 4 bases, with 12 bases between. CDR3: CSASPGGGETQYF. The CDR3 bases are TGCAGTGCTAGCCCCGGCGGAGGAGAGACCCAGTACTTC.

In this sample, this clonotype turned up many times. The chain links TRBV27 to TRBJ2-7; TRBD2 matches at 7 bases. V lost 6 bases and J lost 3; bases outside the gene matches: 8. The CDR3 covers 14 residues. Germline V gene lookup returns CDR1 MNHEY and CDR2 SMNVEV (reference sequence). The CDR3 sequence: CASSPTSRDYEQYF. Written as DNA, the CDR3 is TGTGCCAGCAGCCCGACTAGCAGAGACTACGAGCAGTACTTC.

Note on this clonotype: The junction and the germline gene differ at one end; a read error may be behind it. The V gene is TRBV5-1, the J gene TRBJ2-7; 8 positions agree with TRBD1. The CDR3 loop spans 15 amino acids. The germline V gene encodes CDR1 SGHRS and CDR2 YFSETQ. The CDR3 DNA follows: TGTGCCAGCAGCTTCCCGGGACAGGCATCCTACGAGCAGTACTTC. Translation: CASSFPGQASYEQYF.